These T cell receptor beta chains were read from a single sample in a study of liver allograft versus peripheral blood T cells. TCRdb fed the reads into MiXCR, producing one record per CDR3 protein. The repertoire consists of about 13,000 distinct CDR3 sequences, with around 18% occurring once and the leading ten covering 2% to 2.5%. The receptors shown here come from a human patient who had a liver transplant. The graft donor may be the source of some T cells. Both conserved end residues are part of each CDR3. A D gene is named only where the DNA matches it firmly. The listing skips clone size in some rows; elsewhere it reads once, few, many or a size class.

TGCAGTGCTAGGGACCGTAGGGACGGCGGGGAAAAACTGTTTTTT	CSARDRRDGGEKLFF	NA	TRBV20-1	TRBJ1-4	NA
TGTGCCAGCAGTGAAGCCCAAGGGGGCTGGCCGAACACTGAAGCTTTCTTT	CASSEAQGGWPNTEAFF	TRBD1	TRBV6-1	TRBJ1-1	many
TGTGCCAGCAGCCAAGACAGGGGGCCCTATGGCTACACCTTC	CASSQDRGPYGYTF	TRBD1	TRBV14	TRBJ1-2	many
TGTGCCAGCAGTTACTCGAGGAATGCGGGTACGAGCTCCTACGAGCAGTACTTC	CASSYSRNAGTSSYEQYF	NA	TRBV6-5	TRBJ2-7	few
TGTGCCAGCAGCTATTCGGGACAGCCCTCCTACGAGCAGTACTTC	CASSYSGQPSYEQYF	TRBD1	TRBV6-2/TRBV6-3	TRBJ2-7	NA
TGTGCCAGCAGCTTAGAGGGCTGGGACAATGAGCAGTTCTTC	CASSLEGWDNEQFF	NA	TRBV7-9	TRBJ2-1	medium-sized
TGTGCCAGCAGTTTATCGTTTAGAGGGGTTAATGAGCAGTTCTTC	CASSLSFRGVNEQFF	NA	TRBV27	TRBJ2-1	medium-sized
TGTGCCAGCAGCTTGAAGTCGGCGGGAGGGGATGAGCAGTTCTTC	CASSLKSAGGDEQFF	TRBD2	TRBV5-4	TRBJ2-1	few
TGTGCCAGTAGTATAGGGTCGGGACACGGTCAGCCCCAGCATTTT	CASSIGSGHGQPQHF	NA	TRBV19	TRBJ1-5	NA
TGTGCCAGCAGCCAAAGACTTAACACCGGGGAGCTGTTTTTT	CASSQRLNTGELFF	NA	TRBV27	TRBJ2-2	medium-sized
TGTGCCAGCAGTGAACTGACAGCGAATGAAAAACTGTTTTTT	CASSELTANEKLFF	NA	TRBV25-1	TRBJ1-4	few
TGTGCCAGCAGCCGCAATCCTAGGGGCGGCACTGAAGCTTTCTTT	CASSRNPRGGTEAFF	NA	TRBV6-1	TRBJ1-1	NA
TGTGCCAGCACAAGTCGCGGGAGTGTAAACAATGAGCAGTTCTTC	CASTSRGSVNNEQFF	TRBD2	TRBV28	TRBJ2-1	medium-sized
TGCAGTGCTAGTTTCAGGGGAACTGAAGCTTTCTTT	CSASFRGTEAFF	NA	TRBV20-1	TRBJ1-1	NA
TGCAGTGCTAGAGCGACAGGGACCAACTCTGGAAACACCATATATTTT	CSARATGTNSGNTIYF	TRBD1	TRBV20-1	TRBJ1-3	many
TGCAGCGTTGAGTCAGGGGAATCTGGAAACACCATATATTTT	CSVESGESGNTIYF	NA	TRBV29-1	TRBJ1-3	medium-sized
TGTGCCAGCAGTTTGGGAGCTGGGGCCAACGTCCTGACTTTC	CASSLGAGANVLTF	NA	TRBV27	TRBJ2-6	NA
TGTGCCAGCAGTTTGGATCCGGGGAGAAAACTGTTTTTT	CASSLDPGRKLFF	NA	TRBV28	TRBJ1-4	medium-sized
TGTGCCAGCAGTTTGGCCCAGGGGGCAGGGGAGCAGTACTTC	CASSLAQGAGEQYF	TRBD1	TRBV28	TRBJ2-7	NA
TGCAGTGCTAGTAGTGGTGTCACCGGGGAGCTGTTTTTT	CSASSGVTGELFF	NA	TRBV20-1	TRBJ2-2	many
TGTGCCAGCAGCTTAACATTGGGACCTGGTGGGGAGCAGTTCTTC	CASSLTLGPGGEQFF	NA	TRBV7-3	TRBJ2-1	NA
TGTGCCAGCAGCTTGTCGTTCACAGGCCAAGGCTACACCTTC	CASSLSFTGQGYTF	NA	TRBV5-6	TRBJ1-2	NA
TGTGCCAGCAGCTTGCTTCAGGTGGCACCAAAATATGGCTACACCTTC	CASSLLQVAPKYGYTF	NA	TRBV7-9	TRBJ1-2	few
TGTGCCAGCAGCTTAGACAATTACGAGCAGTACTTC	CASSLDNYEQYF	NA	TRBV7-2	TRBJ2-7	medium-sized
TGTGCCAGCAGCTTGAGGGGGATGGGGACTGAAGCTTTCTTT	CASSLRGMGTEAFF	NA	TRBV13	TRBJ1-1	few
TGTGCCAGCAGCTCACATCTTACAGGGTCCCCTAATGAAAAACTGTTTTTT	CASSSHLTGSPNEKLFF	NA	TRBV7-2	TRBJ1-4	few
TGTGCCAGCAGCCTTCGGACAGGGTCCTACAATGAGCAGTTCTTC	CASSLRTGSYNEQFF	TRBD1	TRBV7-3	TRBJ2-1	NA
TGTGCCAGCAGTGACTATCCCGAGACCCTAGAATATGGCTACACCTTC	CASSDYPETLEYGYTF	NA	TRBV6-5	TRBJ1-2	medium-sized
TGCAGCGTGGGACAGGGCCACCAAGAGACCCAGTACTTC	CSVGQGHQETQYF	TRBD1	TRBV29-1	TRBJ2-5	many
TGTGCCAGCTCGCTAACCGGGACTAGCGGGAGGGCCCCTAGCTCCTACGAGCAGTACTTC	CASSLTGTSGRAPSSYEQYF	TRBD2	TRBV18	TRBJ2-7	NA
TGCAGTGCTAGTAAAGGACTAGCGGACAATGAGCAGTTCTTC	CSASKGLADNEQFF	TRBD2	TRBV20-1	TRBJ2-1	NA
TGTGCCACCAGTGAGGCAGCGAACACCGGGGAGCTGTTTTTT	CATSEAANTGELFF	NA	TRBV24-1	TRBJ2-2	few
TGTGCCAGCAGTCCTGCCACAGGGGCCAACTATGGCTACACCTTC	CASSPATGANYGYTF	TRBD1	TRBV3-1	TRBJ1-2	NA
TGTGCCAGCAGGGGACAGGGTTGGAATCAGCCCCAGCATTTT	CASRGQGWNQPQHF	TRBD1	TRBV6-5	TRBJ1-5	many
TGTGCCACAAGGGGGACTAGCGGGCACAATGAGCAGTTCTTC	CATRGTSGHNEQFF	TRBD2	TRBV15	TRBJ2-1	NA
TGCAGTGCTAGAGAGAGGGGCGGATGGGAAAAACTGTTTTTT	CSARERGGWEKLFF	NA	TRBV20-1	TRBJ1-4	NA
TGTGCCAGCAGTTACTCGGGACTAGAGACCCAGTACTTC	CASSYSGLETQYF	NA	TRBV6-6	TRBJ2-5	NA
TGTGCCAGCAGGCGGGGGGGCACTGAAGCTTTCTTT	CASRRGGTEAFF	NA	TRBV6-2/TRBV6-3	TRBJ1-1	NA
TGTGCCAGCAGCTTCGGACAGGGCTATGGCTACACCTTC	CASSFGQGYGYTF	TRBD1	TRBV5-6	TRBJ1-2	many
TGCAGTGCTAGGGGGAACACTGAAGCTTTCTTT	CSARGNTEAFF	NA	TRBV20-1	TRBJ1-1	NA
TGTGCCAGCAGCCCTAACGGCGTGGGACAGGCCTACGAGCAGTACTTC	CASSPNGVGQAYEQYF	TRBD1	TRBV7-2	TRBJ2-7	NA
TGTGCCAGCAGTTACGGGGACAGGGGCGCGAACTATGGCTACACCTTC	CASSYGDRGANYGYTF	TRBD1	TRBV6-2/TRBV6-3	TRBJ1-2	many
TGTGCCAGTAGTATGCGGGACGTAATGGGCAATCAGCCCCAGCATTTT	CASSMRDVMGNQPQHF	NA	TRBV19	TRBJ1-5	medium-sized
TGTGCCAGCAGTCAGGGACACTACGAGCAGTACTTC	CASSQGHYEQYF	NA	TRBV6-2/TRBV6-3	TRBJ2-7	few
TGTGCCGCTGGACTAGCGGGGGGCACAGATACGCAGTATTTT	CAAGLAGGTDTQYF	TRBD2	TRBV10-3	TRBJ2-3	few
TGTGCCAGCAGCAGGGGGGGACAGGGGTATGGCTACACCTTC	CASSRGGQGYGYTF	TRBD1	TRBV7-2	TRBJ1-2	once
TGTGCCAGCAGCTTAACGCGTGGGGGACAACTCGTCCTGACTTTC	CASSLTRGGQLVLTF	NA	TRBV7-9	TRBJ2-6	medium-sized
TGTGCCACCAGTGATTTGAACAGGCACTTCGATCAGCCCCAGCATTTT	CATSDLNRHFDQPQHF	NA	TRBV24-1	TRBJ1-5	many
TGTGCCAGCAATGGGGGTCTTGGAGGGGGCACCTATGGCTACACCTTC	CASNGGLGGGTYGYTF	TRBD1	TRBV12-3/TRBV12-4	TRBJ1-2	few
TGTGCCTGGAGTGTACAGGGTATTTCACCCCCCCACTTT	CAWSVQGISPPHF	NA	TRBV30	TRBJ1-6	NA
TGCAGTGCTAGAGCGGGCGGGAGATCTTACGAGCAGTACTTC	CSARAGGRSYEQYF	TRBD2	TRBV20-1	TRBJ2-7	NA
TGTGCCAGCACGGGACAGCTTAGCAATCAGCCCCAGCATTTT	CASTGQLSNQPQHF	TRBD1	TRBV12-3/TRBV12-4	TRBJ1-5	NA
TGTGCCACCAGCAGAGTGGCAGGGGATTCACCCCTCCACTTT	CATSRVAGDSPLHF	NA	TRBV15	TRBJ1-6	medium-sized